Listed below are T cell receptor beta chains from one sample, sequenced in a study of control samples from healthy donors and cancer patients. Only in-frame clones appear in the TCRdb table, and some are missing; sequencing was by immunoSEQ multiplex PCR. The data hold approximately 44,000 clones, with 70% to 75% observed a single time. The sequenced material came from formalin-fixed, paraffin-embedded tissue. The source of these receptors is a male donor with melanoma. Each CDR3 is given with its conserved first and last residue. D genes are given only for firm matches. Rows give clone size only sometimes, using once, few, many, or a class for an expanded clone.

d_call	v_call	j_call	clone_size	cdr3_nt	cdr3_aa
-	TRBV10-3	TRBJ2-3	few	TGTGCCATCAGTGCACGGGATACGCAGTATTTT	CAISARDTQYF
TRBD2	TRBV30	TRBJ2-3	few	TGTGCCTGGAGTGTAGGGAGGGGCCCAGATACGCAGTATTTT	CAWSVGRGPDTQYF
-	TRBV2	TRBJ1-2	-	TGTGCCAGCAGTGAGCAGACAGGATTTGGCTACACCTTC	CASSEQTGFGYTF
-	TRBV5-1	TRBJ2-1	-	TGCGCCAGCAGCTTACAGTTTCAGGTCAATGAGCAGTTCTTC	CASSLQFQVNEQFF
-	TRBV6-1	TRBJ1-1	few	TGTGCCAGCAGTGACCCGCACCCTGGGGAAGCTTTCTTT	CASSDPHPGEAFF
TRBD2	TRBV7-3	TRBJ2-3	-	TGTGCCAGCAGCTCGGGACTAGCGGGAGACAGCACAGATACGCAGTATTTT	CASSSGLAGDSTDTQYF
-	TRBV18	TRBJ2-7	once	TGTGCCAGCTCACCCTGGGACCGAATGGGCGAGCAGTACTTC	CASSPWDRMGEQYF
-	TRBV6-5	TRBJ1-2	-	TGTGCCAGCAGTTACTTAGGTCATAACTATGGCTACACCTTC	CASSYLGHNYGYTF
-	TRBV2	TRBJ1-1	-	TGTGCCAGCAGTGTGACAGTAGAAGCTTTCTTT	CASSVTVEAFF
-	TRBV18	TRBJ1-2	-	TGTGCCAGCTCAACCATCAGGGTGGACTATGGCTACACCTTC	CASSTIRVDYGYTF
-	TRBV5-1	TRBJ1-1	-	TGCGCCAGCAGCTTACAGTCAGGATTGAACACTGAAGCTTTCTTT	CASSLQSGLNTEAFF
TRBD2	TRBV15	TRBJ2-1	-	TGTGCCACCAGCCCCCCTAGCGGGGTCTACAATGAGCAGTTCTTC	CATSPPSGVYNEQFF
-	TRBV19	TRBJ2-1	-	TGTGCCAGTAGTCCGTTCGTGTCCTACAATGAGCAGTTCTTC	CASSPFVSYNEQFF
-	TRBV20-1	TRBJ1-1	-	TGCAGTGCTAGTCTGGGGCACACTGAAGCTTTCTTT	CSASLGHTEAFF
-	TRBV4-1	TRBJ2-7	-	TGCGCCAGCAGCCAAGAAGGGGGGGGGTTCTACGAGCAGTACTTC	CASSQEGGGFYEQYF
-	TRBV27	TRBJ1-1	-	TGTGCCAGCAGGAGAAGGGCAGATCTCACATCGACTGAAGCTTTCTTT	CASRRRADLTSTEAFF
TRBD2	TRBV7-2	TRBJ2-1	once	TGTGCCAGCAGCTTAGCTGGTAGCGGGCGGAGGAATGAGCAGTTCTTC	CASSLAGSGRRNEQFF
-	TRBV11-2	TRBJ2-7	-	TGTGCCAGCAGCTTAGTCAGGGGCGAGCAGTACTTC	CASSLVRGEQYF
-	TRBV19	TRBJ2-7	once	TGTGTCAGTAGTATCCTCCCGGGGCCAGACCCCTACGAGCAGTACTTC	CVSSILPGPDPYEQYF
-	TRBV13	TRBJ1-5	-	TGTGCCAGCAGCTTAGGGGGACAGCCCCAGCATTTT	CASSLGGQPQHF
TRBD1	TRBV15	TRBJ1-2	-	TGTGCCACCAGCATTCACCGGGACAGGGGTAATTGGGACTATGGCTACACCTTC	CATSIHRDRGNWDYGYTF
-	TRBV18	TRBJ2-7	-	TGTGCCAGCTCACCCGGGTCCTACGAGCAGTACTTC	CASSPGSYEQYF
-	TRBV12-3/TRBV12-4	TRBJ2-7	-	TGTGCCAGCACCTTGGGACCCTACGAGCAGTACTTC	CASTLGPYEQYF
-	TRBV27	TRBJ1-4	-	TGTGCCAGCAGCTTCGGCAGCCGGGAAAAACTGTTTTTT	CASSFGSREKLFF
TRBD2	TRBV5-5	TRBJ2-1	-	TGTGCCAGCAGCTTGGGACTAGCGGGGGAGGATGAGCAGTTCTTC	CASSLGLAGEDEQFF
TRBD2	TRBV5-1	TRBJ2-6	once	TGCGCCAGCAGCTTGACGGCGGGAGCCCGCTCTGGGGCCAACGTCCTGACTTTC	CASSLTAGARSGANVLTF
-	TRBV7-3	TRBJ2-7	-	TGTGCCAGCAGCCCCTCACCGGCTAGTAGGTACGAGCAGTACTTC	CASSPSPASRYEQYF
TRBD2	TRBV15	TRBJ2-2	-	TGTGCCACCAGCAGAGATACGATTATTGTAGCGGGAGTTGTCGGGGAGCTGTTTTTT	CATSRDTIIVAGVVGELFF
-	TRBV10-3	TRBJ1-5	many	TGTGCCATCAGTGAGGGATCCGGGACCCAGCATTTT	CAISEGSGTQHF
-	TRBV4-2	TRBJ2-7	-	TGTGCCAGCAGCCAAGACGGAGACCGCAGCCTCTACGAGCAGTACTTC	CASSQDGDRSLYEQYF
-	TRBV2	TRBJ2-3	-	TGTGCCACCGAGGGGGGAGGCAATACGCAGTATTTT	CATEGGGNTQYF
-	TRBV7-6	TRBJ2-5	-	TGTGCCAGCAGCGGAGGGGGAGAGACCCAGTACTTC	CASSGGGETQYF
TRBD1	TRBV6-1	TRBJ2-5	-	TGTGCCAGCAGTGATCGCACAGGGGGTAGTCGAGAGACCCAGCACTTC	CASSDRTGGSRETQHF
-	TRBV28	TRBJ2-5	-	TGTGCCAGCAGAGAACAGGAGGACTATCAAGAGACCCAGTACTTC	CASREQEDYQETQYF
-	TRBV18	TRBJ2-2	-	TGTGCCAGCTCATGGAGGGCTGGGGACACCGGGGAGCTGTTTTTT	CASSWRAGDTGELFF
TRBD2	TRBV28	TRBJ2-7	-	TGTGCCAGCAGTGGGACTAGCGGGAGATTCTCCTACGAGCAGTACTTC	CASSGTSGRFSYEQYF
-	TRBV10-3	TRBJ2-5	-	TGTGCCATCAGTGATCGGGGGAGTCAAGAGACCCAGTACTTC	CAISDRGSQETQYF
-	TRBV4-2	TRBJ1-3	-	TGTGCCAGCAGCCAAGAAACTCGGACAGACTCTGGAAACACCATATATTTT	CASSQETRTDSGNTIYF
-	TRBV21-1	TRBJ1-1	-	TGTGCCAGCAGCAAAGCCGGGACAGGGAAAGCGGAGGGCACTGAAGCTTTCTTT	CASSKAGTGKAEGTEAFF
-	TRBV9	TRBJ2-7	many	TGTGCCAGCAGCGTAGGTGTATCGACCGAGCAGTACTTC	CASSVGVSTEQYF
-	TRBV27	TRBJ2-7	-	TGTGCCAGCAGTTTTGGGCTCTACGAGCAGTACTTC	CASSFGLYEQYF
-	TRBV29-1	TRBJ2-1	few	TGCAGCGTTGGCCTGGACAGCCAAGCGTCTGAGCAGTTCTTC	CSVGLDSQASEQFF
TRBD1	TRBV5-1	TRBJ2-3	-	TGCGCCAGCAGCCTCGAGGGACAGCCTACAGATACGCAGTATTTT	CASSLEGQPTDTQYF